This T cell receptor (beta chain) was recorded in a study of blood T cell repertoires in COVID-19. Assay used: immunoSEQ multiplex PCR; TCRdb lists only in-frame clones, some missing. The sample has roughly 170,000 clones, approximately 86% seen once. This clone came up once. Germline CDR1 is MNHEY and CDR2 is SMNVEV (reference sequence). The V end was cut by 6 bases, the J end by 2 bases, with 18 bases between. This CDR3 comprises 16 residues. This TCR was recovered from a man aged 55 to 69 who had recovered from COVID-19. V usage is TRBV27 and J usage is TRBJ2-3; tentatively, D is TRBD2 (7 bases). The sample taken for sequencing was PBMCs or T cells enriched from blood (not recorded which). This CDR3 reads CASSSSRGASTDTQYF. The CDR3 DNA sequence: TGTGCCAGCAGCTCCAGCCGGGGGGCCTCCACAGATACGCAGTATTTT.